This T cell receptor beta chain was obtained from a study of cytomegalovirus exposure and HLA in healthy donors. PCR used 60 Vbeta primers and 13 Jbeta primers. Sequencing used immunoSEQ multiplex PCR; TCRdb keeps in-frame clones, though not all of them. In the table there are 100,000 to 150,000 clones, around 77% of which are singletons. Donors had nominal health at sampling but likely had unrecorded immune exposures. Remarks on this clone: The antigen is not known. Different DNA sequences within this sample yield the same CDR3.

Study results and caveats: Follow-up analysis later connected one missense variant in DCLRE1C with trimming of TCR beta V- and J-genes. The investigators catalogued 150 or so TCR beta chains as cytomegalovirus-associated. The authors later found HLA-associated TCR beta chains more clonally expanded than equally common others.

Specimen: PBMCs. This TCR was sampled from a male donor in good health and CMV-seropositive.

DNA of the CDR3: TGTGCCAGCAGTTTAGAGTTCGGGGGTACCGCTTCACCCCTCCACTTT. It yields the protein CASSLEFGGTASPLHF. The chain recombines TRBV27 with TRBJ1-6; a possible D gene is TRBD1 (5 bases). Trimming removed 2 bases at V and 9 bases at J, with 17 bases between. CDR1 is MNHEY and CDR2 is SMNVEV in the germline V gene (reference sequence). This CDR3 contains 16 residues.